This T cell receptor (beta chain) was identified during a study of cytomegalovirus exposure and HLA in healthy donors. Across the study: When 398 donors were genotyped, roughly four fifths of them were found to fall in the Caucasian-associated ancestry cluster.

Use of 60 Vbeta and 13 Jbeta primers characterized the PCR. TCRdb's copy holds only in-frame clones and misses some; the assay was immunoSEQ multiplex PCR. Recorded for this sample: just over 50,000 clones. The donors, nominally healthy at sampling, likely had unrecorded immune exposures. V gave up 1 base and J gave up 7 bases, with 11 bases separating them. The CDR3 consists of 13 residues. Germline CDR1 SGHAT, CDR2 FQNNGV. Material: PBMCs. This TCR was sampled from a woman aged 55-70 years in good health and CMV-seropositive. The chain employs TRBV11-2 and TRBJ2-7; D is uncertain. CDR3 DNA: TGTGCCAGCAGCTTAGGTGCAGTCGGGGAGCAGTACTTC. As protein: CASSLGAVGEQYF.